This TCR beta chain appears in the sequencing data of a study of cytomegalovirus exposure and HLA in healthy donors. Study-wide findings and caveats: Earlier analysis found most TCR beta V segments productive about 90% or about 30% of the time. Common viral pathogens were later found to be apparently linked to several of the most significant clusters.

As to this clone: Its specificity is not known.

With 60 Vbeta and 13 Jbeta primers, the PCR was carried out. Profiling relied on immunoSEQ multiplex PCR, and the TCRdb table lists in-frame clones only, not all of them. This repertoire shows 150,000 to 200,000 clones, roughly four fifths found once; its top ten account for approximately 2.3%. Sample: PBMCs. This sequence originates from a female donor in good health and CMV-seronegative.

The DNA of the CDR3 is TGTGCCAGCAGCGGGGGCCTTACTAGCGGGAGGTCCGATGAGCAGTTCTTC. As protein: CASSGGLTSGRSDEQFF. This rearrangement joins TRBV9 to TRBJ2-1, with TRBD2 identical over 12 bases. J lost 8 bases, V lost 3 bases, and 12 bases had no gene match. CDR1 and CDR2 (germline): SGDLS, YYNGEE. The CDR3 has 17 amino acids.